This T cell receptor (beta chain) was sequenced for a study of CD4 T cells in relation to SARS-CoV-2 and coronaviruses. The method was immunoSEQ multiplex PCR; TCRdb's version includes in-frame clones alone and lacks a portion of them. The table lists about 19,000 clones, 77% of them singletons, with approximately 23% in the top ten. The CDR3 is 13 amino acids. Deletions cut 1 base from V and 8 bases from J, with 8 bases between. CDR1 LGHNA and CDR2 YNFKEQ come from the germline V gene. The table lists this clone with a few counts. Its cognate antigen is unknown. CD4+ T cells from unexposed donors were obtained before the COVID-19 pandemic (2011-2018). CD4+ T cells were isolated from the cells after 10 days of culture. As cell numbers allowed, unexposed-donor CD4+ T cells faced SARS-CoV-2 S/N and four cold-coronavirus spikes.

J is TRBJ1-4 and V is TRBV4-2; D is uncertain. This TCR derives from a human donor in good health. Source material: CD4+ T cells from PBMCs, cultured in vitro. CDR3 region: CASSQGGKEKLFF. In DNA form, the CDR3 reads TGTGCCAGCAGCCAAGGAGGCAAGGAAAAACTGTTTTTT.